The 30 T cell receptor beta chains listed next were all sequenced from one sample in a study of cytomegalovirus exposure and HLA in healthy donors (TCRdb year 2017). The library was generated by the immunoSEQ multiplex PCR assay. For the multiplex PCR, a mixture combining 60 forward primers for TCR Vbeta segments and 13 reverse primers for TCR Jbeta segments was used. Imported from immuneACCESS, the table was reduced by TCRdb to in-frame sequences with V and J called. These copies leave out some clones; in studies compared against another copy, an unresolved V gene accounts for under half, and the cause of the remainder is not known. Across this sample there are 150,000 to 200,000 clones, with under 90% seen only once. About 0.092% of the sample is taken by the ten largest. The material sequenced was PBMCs. These receptors were taken from a boy under 10 years old in good health and CMV-seronegative.

This clone was seen a single time. The CDR3 region is CASSRMKPGQGQSYEQYF. CDR3 in DNA: TGTGCCAGCAGCCGTATGAAACCGGGACAGGGGCAATCCTACGAGCAGTACTTC. The rearrangement uses TRBV7-9 and TRBJ2-7; 10 bases line up with TRBD1. Looked up from germline, CDR1 is SEHNR and CDR2 is FQNEAQ (reference sequence). V lost 5 bases to trimming and J lost 1 base; unmatched junction nucleotides: 14. The CDR3 is 18 residues long.

The chain uses TRBV6-5 and TRBJ2-7; 8 bases line up with TRBD1. V was clipped by 4 bases and J by 2 bases; unmatched bases: 1. Germline CDR1 is MNHEY and CDR2 is SVGAGI. This CDR3 has 13 residues. DNA of the CDR3: TGTGCCAGCAGTTGGGGACAGGCCTACGAGCAGTACTTC. It is translated as CASSWGQAYEQYF.

V usage is TRBV18 and J usage is TRBJ1-2; TRBD1 matches at 7 bases. The CDR3 spans 15 residues. From germline, CDR1 is KGHSH and CDR2 LQKENI. The ends lost 6 bases at V and 7 bases at J; junction bases unmatched: 14. The CDR3 region has the DNA TGTGCCAGCTCCAAGAGGGACAGAGTAGATGGTGGCTACACCTTC. It encodes CASSKRDRVDGGYTF.

The chain combines TRBV20-1 with TRBJ1-3; D remains ambiguous. CDR3 size: 11 residues. V shed 1 base and J shed 4 bases, with 2 bases lying between them. CDR1 and CDR2 from the germline V gene are DFQATT and SNEGSKA (reference sequence). The CDR3 sequence is CSARAGNTIYF. The CDR3 coding sequence is TGCAGTGCTAGAGCAGGAAACACCATATATTTT.

The V call is TRBV9, the J call TRBJ2-5, with D unclear. Germline CDR1 SGDLS, CDR2 YYNGEE. The CDR3 has 14 residues. Between the trimmed V and J ends, which lost 4 bases and 1 base, there was a span of 11 bases. CDR3 coding DNA: TGTGCCAGCAGCCCTCAATCGGGCCAAGAGACCCAGTACTTC. Residues: CASSPQSGQETQYF.

The chain combines TRBV19 with TRBJ1-1, with 9 nucleotides matching TRBD1. Unmatched junction bases numbered 14, after V lost 7 bases and J lost 2 bases. This CDR3 is 17 amino acids long. In germline, CDR1 is LNHDA, CDR2 SQIVND (reference sequence). CDR3 sequence reads: CASKPPIGTGRNTEAFF. As DNA, the CDR3 is TGTGCCAGTAAACCCCCGATCGGGACAGGGAGAAACACTGAAGCTTTCTTT.

The chain is built from TRBV2 and TRBJ2-1; 9 nucleotides align to TRBD2. V lost 8 bases to trimming and J lost 12 bases; unmatched junction nucleotides: 5. This CDR3 is 11 amino acids long. Germline V gives CDR1 SNHLY, CDR2 FYNNEI. CDR3 loop: CASAAGGAQFF. CDR3 coding DNA: TGTGCCAGCGCGGCGGGGGGGGCGCAGTTCTTC.

V gene TRBV21-1 combines with J gene TRBJ1-1; TRBD1 was called by the table and not checked on the DNA. TRBV21-1 is tagged as a pseudogene. CDR3 length: 15 amino acids. CDR3 region: CASSKRGPMNTEAFF. For the CDR3, the DNA is TGTGCCAGCAGCAAAAGGGGCCCCATGAACACTGAAGCTTTCTTT.

The J gene is TRBJ1-1, the V gene TRBV29-1; possibly TRBD1 for D (6 bases). Per the germline V gene, CDR1 is SQVTM and CDR2 is ANQGSEA. Trimming stripped 6 bases from V and 1 base from J, with 12 bases between. CDR3 size: 13 residues. CDR3: CSVNRVPNTEAFF. The CDR3 coding sequence is TGCAGCGTCAACAGGGTTCCGAACACTGAAGCTTTCTTT. Full variable domain (missing parts from reference TRBV29-1 and TRBJ1-1): SAVISQKPSRDICQRGTSLTIQCQVDSQVTMMFWYRQQPGQSLTLIATANQGSEATYESGFVIDKFPISRPNLTFSTLTVSNMSPEDSSIYLCSVNRVPNTEAFFGQGTRLTVV.

The V call is TRBV4-2, the J call TRBJ2-1; D is possibly TRBD2 (6 bases). Trimming pared 4 bases from V and 8 bases from J, leaving 21 bases between. CDR3 length: 16 residues. Germline V gene lookup returns CDR1 LGHNA and CDR2 YNFKEQ. CDR3 nucleotides: TGTGCCAGCAGCCGTGTTCCGGGACTGGACGTGCATGAGCAGTTCTTC. This translates into CASSRVPGLDVHEQFF.

This chain connects TRBV6-1 to TRBJ2-2; D is unclear. Deletions cut 3 bases from V and 5 bases from J, with 13 bases between. The CDR3 totals 15 residues. The germline V gene has CDR1 MNHNS and CDR2 SASEGT. The DNA of the CDR3 is TGTGCCAGCAGTGAGGGCAGTCTCCCGACCGGGGAGCTGTTTTTT. It is translated as CASSEGSLPTGELFF.

The chain has TRBV5-4 and TRBJ2-2; 9 positions agree with TRBD2. The length of the CDR3 is 17 residues. The junction had 12 bases not matched to a gene; V was cut back by 4 bases and J by 5 bases. The germline CDR1 and CDR2 sequences are SGHNT and YYREEE (reference sequence). As DNA, the CDR3 is TGTGCCAGCAGCCGTATTAGCGGGGGCCGGGTTACCGGGGAGCTGTTTTTT. It codes for CASSRISGGRVTGELFF.

The rearrangement links TRBV30 to TRBJ1-2; D is unclear. V lost 2 bases and J lost 1, with 14 bases in between. The CDR3 spans 15 residues. CDR1 GTSNPN and CDR2 SVGIG come from the germline V gene (reference sequence). The CDR3 DNA reads TGTGCCTGGAGTCCTAGCGGGCTGTGTAACTATGGCTACACCTTC. Its translation: CAWSPSGLCNYGYTF. The variable domain in full, completed from reference TRBV30 and TRBJ1-2, reads SQTIHQWPATLVQPVGSPLSLECTVEGTSNPNLYWYRQAAGRGLQLLFYSVGIGQISSEVPQNLSASRPQDRQFILSSKKLLLSDSGFYLCAWSPSGLCNYGYTFGSGTRLTVV.

This chain connects TRBV19 to TRBJ1-5, with a weak D call TRBD1 (5 bases). Trimming took 10 bases from V and 5 from J, leaving 18 bases between them. The germline V gene has CDR1 LNHDA and CDR2 SQIVND (reference sequence). The CDR3 is 14 amino acids. In DNA, the CDR3 is TGTGCCACTTCGTCGGGGGACGGCTATCAGCCCCAGCATTTT. Translation: CATSSGDGYQPQHF.

The V call is TRBV6-5, the J call TRBJ2-7, with 8 positions matching TRBD2. The CDR3 covers 15 residues. The trim removed 0 bases at V and 1 base at J, leaving 2 bases unmatched. The germline V gene encodes CDR1 MNHEY and CDR2 SVGAGI. The DNA for the CDR3 is TGTGCCAGCAGTTACTCCGGGGGGGGTTCCTACGAGCAGTACTTC. Amino acid sequence: CASSYSGGGSYEQYF.

This clone was picked up one time. The rearrangement links TRBV15 to TRBJ1-2; D remains unclear. Looked up from germline, CDR1 is LNHNV and CDR2 is YYDKDF (reference sequence). The V and J ends lost 0 bases and 5 bases respectively, with 13 bases between them. The CDR3 consists of 15 residues. CDR3 protein: CATSRDSERLYGYTF. The DNA for the CDR3 is TGTGCCACCAGCAGAGATTCGGAAAGACTGTATGGCTACACCTTC.

The chain employs TRBV18 and TRBJ2-2, with 9 bases aligning to TRBD1. CDR1 and CDR2 from the germline V gene are KGHSH and LQKENI. The CDR3 runs 15 residues. The V and J ends lost 8 bases and 3 bases, in that order; junction bases with no gene match: 7. CDR3 residues: CASTWTGDYTGELFF. DNA of the CDR3: TGTGCCAGCACCTGGACAGGGGATTACACCGGGGAGCTGTTTTTT.

The gene calls are TRBV18 and TRBJ2-1; perhaps TRBD1 as D (5 bases). Looked up from germline, CDR1 is KGHSH and CDR2 is LQKENI. V was pared by 3 bases and J by 6 bases, with 6 bases between. CDR3 size: 12 residues. CDR3 DNA: TGTGCCAGCTCACCTCAGGGCAATGAGCAGTTCTTC. It specifies CASSPQGNEQFF. Variable domain in full (rest from reference TRBV18 and TRBJ2-1): NAGVMQNPRHLVRRRGQEARLRCSPMKGHSHVYWYRQLPEEGLKFMVYLQKENIIDESGMPKERFSAEFPKEGPSILRIQQVVRGDSAAYFCASSPQGNEQFFGPGTRLTVL.

The chain is built from TRBV4-2 and TRBJ2-7; 7 bases map to TRBD1. With 0 bases clipped from V and 3 bases from J, the junction kept 5 bases outside the gene matches. Germline V lookup: CDR1 LGHNA, CDR2 YNFKEQ. The length of the CDR3 is 15 residues. The chain's CDR3 is CASSQDWNRGYEQYF. DNA of the CDR3: TGTGCCAGCAGCCAAGATTGGAACAGGGGCTACGAGCAGTACTTC.

The DNA of the CDR3 is TGTGCCAGCAGTTACTCCACTAACTATGGCTACACCTTC. Its translation: CASSYSTNYGYTF. This rearrangement joins TRBV6-6 to TRBJ1-2; no definite D call. Germline V lookup: CDR1 MNHNY, CDR2 SVGAGI (reference sequence). Trimming left V 0 bases short and J 0 bases short, with 2 bases between. The CDR3 runs to 13 residues.

The V gene is TRBV7-9, the J gene TRBJ2-5, with 7 bases identical to TRBD1. Germline lookup yields CDR1 SEHNR and CDR2 FQNEAQ (reference sequence). The CDR3 covers 14 residues. V lost 5 bases and J lost 1; bases outside the gene matches: 4. The CDR3 sequence: CASSEDRLQETQYF. The CDR3 DNA sequence: TGTGCCAGCAGCGAGGACAGGCTCCAAGAGACCCAGTACTTC. The full variable domain, in which reference TRBV7-9 and TRBJ2-5 provide the parts outside the CDR3, is DTGVSQNPRHKITKRGQNVTFRCDPISEHNRLYWYRQTLGQGPEFLTYFQNEAQLEKSRLLSDRFSAERPKGSFSTLEIQRTEQGDSAMYLCASSEDRLQETQYFGPGTRLLVL.

V is TRBV29-1 and J is TRBJ1-2, with a possible D match to TRBD1 (6 bases). The germline gives CDR1 SQVTM, CDR2 ANQGSEA. This CDR3 is 17 amino acids long. Trimming took off 0 bases at V and 2 bases at J, with 19 bases between the two ends. CDR3: CSVEDGWGPTLNYGYTF. CDR3 bases: TGCAGCGTTGAAGACGGCTGGGGGCCCACTCTGAACTATGGCTACACCTTC.

This sequence joins TRBV2 and TRBJ2-1, with a tentative D call TRBD1 (6 bases). The CDR3 is 16 amino acids. Trimming pared 4 bases from V and 4 bases from J, leaving 17 bases between. CDR1 and CDR2 from the germline V gene are SNHLY and FYNNEI. DNA for the CDR3: TGTGCCAGCAGTGGATCCCGGGACACCGTATACAATGAGCAGTTCTTC. It encodes CASSGSRDTVYNEQFF.

This rearrangement joins TRBV9 to TRBJ2-2; D possibly corresponds to TRBD2 (5 bases). Germline V gene sequence: CDR1 SGDLS, CDR2 YYNGEE. There are 15 residues in the CDR3. The V end was cut by 0 bases, the J end by 9 bases, with 15 bases between. The CDR3 coding sequence is TGTGCCAGCAGCGTAGAGGTCGAGGGTTGGCGGGAGCTGTTTTTT. Translation gives CASSVEVEGWRELFF.

J is TRBJ1-3 and V is TRBV19; 7 bases agree with TRBD1. Trimming cost V 9 bases and J 3 bases; bases outside gene matches: 17. The CDR3 sequence is 17 residues long. The V gene's germline CDR1 is LNHDA and CDR2 SQIVND (reference sequence). CDR3 loop: CASTPWATGVRGNTIYF. CDR3 in DNA: TGTGCCAGCACCCCGTGGGCCACAGGGGTTCGTGGAAACACCATATATTTT.

This clone has just one count. The rearrangement links TRBV6-1 to TRBJ1-2; 8 bases match TRBD1. The germline V gene encodes CDR1 MNHNS and CDR2 SASEGT. This CDR3 has 14 amino acids. The V and J ends lost 10 bases and 4 bases, in that order; junction bases with no gene match: 11. The CDR3 coding sequence is TGTGCCACTCCCCAGGACAGGGAGGGCTATGGCTACACCTTC. It encodes CATPQDREGYGYTF.

V and J are TRBV5-4 and TRBJ2-1; 8 bases map to TRBD1. Germline V gene data show CDR1 as SGHNT and CDR2 as YYREEE (reference sequence). J was trimmed by 7 bases and V by 2 bases; bases with no gene match: 2. The CDR3 runs to 13 residues. CDR3 in amino acids: CASSFGQGNEQFF. CDR3 bases: TGTGCCAGCAGCTTTGGACAGGGTAATGAGCAGTTCTTC. The entire variable domain, with the rest obtained from reference TRBV5-4 and TRBJ2-1, is as follows: ETGVTQSPTHLIKTRGQQVTLRCSSQSGHNTVSWYQQALGQGPQFIFQYYREEENGRGNFPPRFSGLQFPNYSSELNVNALELDDSALYLCASSFGQGNEQFFGPGTRLTVL.

J is TRBJ2-5 and V is TRBV5-1; TRBD2 matches 8 bases. The length of the CDR3 is 15 residues. In germline, CDR1 is SGHRS, CDR2 YFSETQ. J lost 5 bases, V lost 0 bases, and 6 bases had no gene match. Written as DNA, the CDR3 is TGCGCCAGCAGCTTGGGGGGACTAGTGACGGAGACCCAGTACTTC. Protein product: CASSLGGLVTETQYF.

The chain is built from TRBV4-2 and TRBJ1-1; D ambiguous. The CDR3 covers 13 residues. Trimming stripped 0 bases from V and 6 bases from J, with 8 bases between. Germline V lookup: CDR1 LGHNA, CDR2 YNFKEQ. CDR3 protein: CASSQDLGSEAFF. The DNA of the CDR3 is TGTGCCAGCAGCCAAGATCTCGGGTCTGAAGCTTTCTTT.

J is TRBJ2-7 and V is TRBV29-1; perhaps TRBD2 as D (6 bases). Germline CDR1 is SQVTM and CDR2 is ANQGSEA. CDR3 length equals 13 residues. V dropped 6 bases and J dropped 0 bases, with 12 bases sitting between them. DNA for the CDR3: TGCAGCGTGGAGGACGGGAGCTCCTACGAGCAGTACTTC. Translating it yields CSVEDGSSYEQYF.